The 25 T cell receptor beta chains given below trace back to one sample, sequenced in a study of regulatory T cells in long-lasting Graves disease (dated by TCRdb to about 2021). The meaning of the sample's time point label: newly diagnosed GD, antithyroid drugs for less than 3 months. RNA was extracted from PBMCs in TRIzol for both TCR sequencing and RNA sequencing. To prepare the library, multiplex PCR was applied. The reads were generated on an Illumina HiSeq 4000. CDR3 regions were amplified by Arm-PCR with iRepertoire HTBI primers to construct TCR beta libraries. In-frame beta chains were kept once TCRdb had trimmed the public reads at Q25 with fastp and called clones with MiXCR. Rows with one shared CDR3 protein collapse into an entry with the most common genes and DNA. For this sample there are approximately 250,000 distinct CDR3 sequences; roughly 18% appear just once. Of the sample, roughly a fifth falls within the top ten clones.

Sequencing was performed on peripheral blood mononuclear cells (PBMCs), taken at new diagnosis, from a patient treated with antithyroid drugs. Source of these receptors: a female donor with Graves disease.

This clonotype was seen ten or more times. The rearrangement links TRBV10-1 to TRBJ2-1; 13 bases are a match to TRBD2. Germline V lookup: CDR1 WNHNN, CDR2 SYGVQD (reference sequence). The length of the CDR3 is 15 residues. Trimming took 5 bases from V and 9 from J; bases not matched to a gene: 7. The chain's CDR3 is CASSSGTSGMSEQFF. CDR3 bases: TGCGCCAGCAGTAGCGGGACTAGCGGGATGAGTGAGCAGTTCTTC.

This clonotype has a count of ten or more. This chain joins TRBV11-3 and TRBJ2-3; no definite D call. This CDR3 is built from 14 residues. The V and J ends lost 4 bases and 2 bases respectively, with 10 bases between them. Germline V gives CDR1 SGHNT, CDR2 YENEEA. The CDR3 bases are TGTGCCAGCAGCTCTCGGCAGAACACAGATACGCAGTATTTT. Translated, it gives CASSSRQNTDTQYF.

This clonotype showed up many times. The V and J genes are TRBV6-2 or TRBV6-3 and TRBJ2-1; the match to TRBD1 covers 8 bases. This CDR3 has 15 amino acids. Per germline, CDR1 MNHEY and CDR2 SVGEGT. V gave up 6 bases and J gave up 0 bases; unmatched junction bases: 4. The CDR3 loop reads CASRNRGFSYNEQFF. The CDR3 DNA reads TGTGCCAGCAGGAACAGGGGGTTCTCCTACAATGAGCAGTTCTTC.

This clonotype was picked up many times. This chain links TRBV6-1 with TRBJ2-1, with TRBD1 matching over 11 bases. The germline V gene encodes CDR1 MNHNS and CDR2 SASEGT. The ends lost 6 bases at V and 7 bases at J; junction bases unmatched: 8. There are 15 residues in the CDR3. The CDR3 loop reads CASRGGGQGANEQFF. CDR3 sequence (DNA): TGTGCCAGCAGAGGGGGTGGACAGGGGGCGAATGAGCAGTTCTTC.

In its sample, this clonotype was seen many times. The chain couples TRBV5-6 to TRBJ2-3; no definite D call. Trimming took off 4 bases at V and 5 bases at J, with 8 bases between the two ends. CDR3 length: 12 amino acids. CDR1 and CDR2 from the germline V gene are SGHDT and YYEEEE. The CDR3 nucleotides are TGTGCCAGCAGCATTGGGCAAGATACGCAGTATTTT. Translating it yields CASSIGQDTQYF.

This clonotype was observed many times. The chain is built from TRBV20-1 and TRBJ2-5, with TRBD2 identical over 12 bases. The germline CDR1 and CDR2 sequences are DFQATT and SNEGSKA (reference sequence). This CDR3 comprises 15 residues. Unmatched junction bases numbered 9, after V lost 3 bases and J lost 7 bases. CDR3 region: CSASGSPSGRGTQYF. The CDR3, as DNA: TGCAGTGCTAGCGGGTCCCCTAGCGGGAGGGGGACCCAGTACTTC.

To note about this clonotype: This may arise from a read error, as a much more abundant clone is one base away. CDR3 in amino acids: CASGFSKDSPLHF. DNA of the CDR3: TGTGCCAGCGGCTTCAGTAAGGATTCACCCCTCCACTTT. The chain joins TRBV11-3 to TRBJ1-6, with unresolved D. The germline gives CDR1 SGHNT, CDR2 YENEEA. The CDR3 has 13 amino acids.

This clonotype was recorded many times. This chain joins TRBV7-6 and TRBJ2-3, with no clear D. Germline V gene sequence: CDR1 SGHVS, CDR2 FNYEAQ. V shed 5 bases and J shed 3 bases, with 12 bases lying between them. The CDR3 sequence is 14 residues long. CDR3 protein: CASSQTGWTDTQYF. CDR3 nucleotide sequence: TGTGCCAGCAGCCAGACGGGCTGGACAGATACGCAGTATTTT.

The sample holds a few counts of this clonotype. The genes are TRBV6-5 and TRBJ1-5; D not certain. From germline, CDR1 is MNHEY and CDR2 SVGAGI. The CDR3 is made up of 13 amino acids. Trimming took 4 bases from V and 5 from J, leaving 9 bases between them. Written as DNA, the CDR3 is TGTGCCAGCAGTTTAACGGGCCATCAGCCCCAGCATTTT. This translates into CASSLTGHQPQHF.

About this clonotype: Since a much larger clone is just one base distant, this may be a read error. In this CDR3 the conserved last residue, phenylalanine or tryptophan, is missing, so a read error is likely. This chain connects TRBV20-1 to TRBJ2-7; D not resolved. Trimming took off 0 bases at V and 3 bases at J, with 9 bases between the two ends. Germline assignment: CDR1 DFQATT and CDR2 SNEGSKA (reference sequence). The CDR3 has 13 amino acids. CDR3 nucleotide sequence: TGCAGTGCTAGAGATCCCTCGGGCTACGAGCAGTACTAC. Amino acid sequence: CSARDPSGYEQYY.

The sample holds many counts of this clonotype. The rearrangement uses TRBV10-2 and TRBJ2-5; D is tentatively TRBD1 or TRBD2 (5 bases each). Trimming cost V 8 bases and J 7 bases, with 20 bases left between them. Germline V gene lookup returns CDR1 WSHSY and CDR2 SAAADI. The CDR3 spans 14 residues. The CDR3 DNA follows: TGCGCCAGCGCAGGTACCAGGACTGGGGGGACCCAGTACTTC. Protein sequence: CASAGTRTGGTQYF.

This rearrangement joins TRBV12-3 or TRBV12-4 to TRBJ2-5; 9 positions match TRBD1. The length of the CDR3 is 17 residues. The J segment lost 5 bases and the V segment lost 2 bases, leaving 12 bases of the junction unmatched. CDR3 in amino acids: CASSLFLSDRGYETQYF. The CDR3 DNA follows: TGTGCCAGCAGTTTATTTCTTTCGGACAGGGGTTACGAGACCCAGTACTTC.

This clonotype has ten or more counts. This chain links TRBV25-1 with TRBJ1-1; D not certain. V dropped 4 bases and J dropped 5 bases, with 5 bases sitting between them. Germline V gives CDR1 MGHDK, CDR2 SYGVNS. This CDR3 comprises 11 residues. The DNA of the CDR3 is TGTGCCAGCAGTGTAACTACTGAAGCTTTCTTT. Amino acid sequence: CASSVTTEAFF.

This clonotype was observed many times. The J gene is TRBJ2-2, the V gene TRBV6-1; 11 bases line up with TRBD1. The CDR3 has 15 residues. The trim removed 7 bases at V and 7 bases at J, leaving 8 bases unmatched. Germline V CDR1 and CDR2: MNHNS, SASEGT. In DNA form, the CDR3 reads TGTGCCAGCACTTCCGGGACAGGGGGAAACGGGGAGCTGTTTTTT. It encodes CASTSGTGGNGELFF.

Many counts were recorded for this clonotype. J is TRBJ2-5 and V is TRBV2, with D hard to call. The V and J ends lost 7 bases and 4 bases respectively, with 10 bases between them. The CDR3 sequence is 12 residues long. Germline CDR1 reads SNHLY; CDR2 reads FYNNEI. The chain's CDR3 is CASTNPGETQYF. The CDR3 nucleotides are TGTGCCAGCACTAACCCGGGAGAGACCCAGTACTTC.

This clonotype was recorded a few times. The rearrangement uses TRBV10-2 and TRBJ1-6; D call uncertain. The germline V gene has CDR1 WSHSY and CDR2 SAAADI. The CDR3 has 15 amino acids. Trimming removed 2 bases at V and 2 bases at J, with 7 bases between. The CDR3 nucleotides are TGCGCCAGCAGTGAGGAAGGAGCCTATAATTCACCCCTCCACTTT. It encodes CASSEEGAYNSPLHF.

The chain employs TRBV19 and TRBJ1-1, with a tentative D call TRBD1 (5 bases). CDR1 and CDR2 from the germline V gene are LNHDA and SQIVND (reference sequence). Between the trimmed V and J ends, which lost 6 bases and 1 base, there was a span of 15 bases. CDR3 length equals 15 residues. For the CDR3, the DNA is TGTGCCAGTAGATCAGGGAGAGAGCGGAACACTGAAGCTTTCTTT. Its translation: CASRSGRERNTEAFF.

Notes on this clonotype: A read error is the likely source, as a far larger clone sits one nucleotide away. The chain employs TRBV7-9 and TRBJ2-1, with 7 bases identical to TRBD1. TRBJ2-7 matches the DNA end more closely, so the J call is doubtful. Per the germline V gene, CDR1 is SEHNR and CDR2 is FQNEAQ (reference sequence). CDR3 length: 12 amino acids. CDR3 DNA sequence: TGTGCCAGCAACATCACAGGGGATGAGCAGTACTTC. Translation: CASNITGDEQYF.

For this clonotype: The likely explanation is a read error, given a far larger clone one base away. CDR3 sequence reads: CASSLSGRAPYNEQYF. The CDR3 nucleotides are TGTGCCAGCAGCTTGAGCGGGAGGGCCCCTTACAATGAGCAGTACTTC. The V and J genes are TRBV11-2 and TRBJ2-7; the match to TRBD2 covers 10 bases. V dropped 3 bases and J dropped 7; count of bases not matched to a gene: 12. The germline CDR1 and CDR2 sequences are SGHAT and FQNNGV. The CDR3 has 16 residues.

At least ten counts were recorded for this clonotype. The V and J genes are TRBV4-2 and TRBJ1-1; possible D gene TRBD1, 5 bases. V was cut by 3 bases and J by 5 bases, with 16 bases left in between. CDR3 length: 15 residues. Looked up from germline, CDR1 is LGHNA and CDR2 is YNFKEQ. This CDR3 is CASSQVLRDRTEAFF. CDR3 coding DNA: TGTGCCAGCAGCCAGGTTCTCAGGGATAGGACTGAAGCTTTCTTT.

This clonotype occurred many times. CDR3 loop: CASGRRGHTDTQYF. The CDR3 DNA sequence: TGTGCCAGCGGGAGAAGGGGACACACAGATACGCAGTATTTT. The J gene is TRBJ2-3, the V gene TRBV6-1, with D perhaps TRBD1 (6 bases). In germline, CDR1 is MNHNS, CDR2 SASEGT. CDR3 length: 14 residues. Between the trimmed V and J ends, which lost 8 bases and 2 bases, there was a span of 14 bases.

In the case of this clonotype: A far larger clone differs by one base, so this is likely a read error. This chain joins TRBV11-3 and TRBJ2-3; 9 nucleotides match TRBD2. With 5 bases clipped from V and 7 bases from J, the junction kept 13 bases outside the gene matches. The germline V gene has CDR1 SGHNT and CDR2 YENEEA. The CDR3 is 16 amino acids. The CDR3 nucleotides are TGTGCCAGCAGCCACCTAGCGGGCGGGGGGGCATATACGCAGTATTTT. Its translation: CASSHLAGGGAYTQYF.

This clonotype was counted many times. This sequence joins TRBV12-3 or TRBV12-4 and TRBJ2-1; 7 bases fit TRBD2. V shed 4 bases and J 7 bases; nucleotides not matched to a gene: 10. The CDR3 covers 15 residues. In nucleotides, the CDR3 is TGTGCCAGCAGTTATCCGGGACTAAAAGGAAATGAGCAGTTCTTC. It is translated as CASSYPGLKGNEQFF.

The table lists this clonotype with many counts. The chain is built from TRBV24-1 and TRBJ2-2; D unclear. CDR1 and CDR2 (germline): KGHDR, SFDVKD. The CDR3 covers 16 residues. V was clipped by 5 bases and J by 0 bases, with 12 bases between them. CDR3 DNA: TGTGCCACCAGTGTCAGCAAGACATCGAACACCGGGGAGCTGTTTTTT. Its protein product is CATSVSKTSNTGELFF.

This clonotype was counted many times. The chain uses TRBV2 and TRBJ2-5, with 10 positions matching TRBD2. Trimming took 4 bases from V and 4 from J; bases not matched to a gene: 0. Germline assignment: CDR1 SNHLY and CDR2 FYNNEI. This CDR3 has 13 residues. This chain's CDR3 is CASSGTSGETQYF. The CDR3 bases are TGTGCCAGCAGTGGGACTAGCGGAGAGACCCAGTACTTC. The full variable domain, in which reference TRBV2 and TRBJ2-5 provide the parts outside the CDR3, is EPEVTQTPSHQVTQMGQEVILRCVPISNHLYFYWYRQILGQKVEFLVSFYNNEISEKSEIFDDQFSVERPDGSNFTLKIRSTKLEDSAMYFCASSGTSGETQYFGPGTRLLVL.